The clone carrying this T cell receptor beta chain was seen a few times. The source of the sample is a study of tumour-infiltrating T cells in Burkitt lymphoma. About the research overall: Repertoire clonality predicted overall and progression-free survival.

Clones were sequenced by immunoSEQ multiplex PCR, and TCRdb holds only the in-frame ones, with some missing. The sample carries 4,500 to 6,500 clones, 8% to 10% recorded once. The sequenced sample was tumor tissue. The clonotype originates from a human donor with diffuse large B-cell lymphoma.

The DNA of the CDR3 is TGTGCCAGCACCAGCCCGGAAGCCAAAAACATTCAGTACTTC. Protein sequence: CASTSPEAKNIQYF. The chain is built from TRBV5-4 and TRBJ2-4; the D is unclear. The CDR3 length is 14 residues. V was trimmed by 6 bases and J by 0 bases, leaving 10 bases between them. CDR1 is SGHNT and CDR2 is YYREEE in the germline V gene (reference sequence).